The T cell receptor beta chain under discussion was sequenced for a study of cytomegalovirus exposure and HLA in healthy donors. Study results and limitations: The authors assumed roughly uniform sequencing depth across donors for presence/absence analyses.

Primers: 60 Vbeta forward and 13 Jbeta reverse. Profiled with immunoSEQ multiplex PCR; TCRdb holds only in-frame clones, not every one. This sample yields under 130,000 clones, of which roughly three quarters are seen a single time; about a tenth belongs to the top ten. The CDR3 is 15 residues long. Trimming at V came to 4 bases and at J to 0 bases, leaving 2 bases not matched to a gene. Germline values: CDR1 MNHEY, CDR2 SMNVEV (reference sequence). Donors in the study were healthy people who gave bone marrow. With regard to this clone: Its antigen remains unidentified.

The clonotype originates from a man aged 35-49 years in good health and CMV-seropositive. The sequenced sample consisted of PBMCs. This chain joins TRBV27 and TRBJ1-4; 7 nucleotides match TRBD1. Written as DNA, the CDR3 is TGTGCCAGCAGTTGGGGGACAGCAACTAATGAAAAACTGTTTTTT. It yields the protein CASSWGTATNEKLFF.